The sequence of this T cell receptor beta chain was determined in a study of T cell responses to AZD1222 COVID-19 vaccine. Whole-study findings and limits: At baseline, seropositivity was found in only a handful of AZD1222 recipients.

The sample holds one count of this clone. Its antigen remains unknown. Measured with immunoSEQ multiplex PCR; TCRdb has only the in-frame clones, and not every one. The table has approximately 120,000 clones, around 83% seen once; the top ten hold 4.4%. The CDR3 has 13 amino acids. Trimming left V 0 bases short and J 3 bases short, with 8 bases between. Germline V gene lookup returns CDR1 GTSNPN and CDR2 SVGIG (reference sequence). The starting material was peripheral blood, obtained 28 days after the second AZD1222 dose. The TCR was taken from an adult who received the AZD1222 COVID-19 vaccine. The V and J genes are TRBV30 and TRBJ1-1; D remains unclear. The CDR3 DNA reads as TGTGCCTGGAGTGTCCCCCCGGACACTGAAGCTTTCTTT. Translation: CAWSVPPDTEAFF.